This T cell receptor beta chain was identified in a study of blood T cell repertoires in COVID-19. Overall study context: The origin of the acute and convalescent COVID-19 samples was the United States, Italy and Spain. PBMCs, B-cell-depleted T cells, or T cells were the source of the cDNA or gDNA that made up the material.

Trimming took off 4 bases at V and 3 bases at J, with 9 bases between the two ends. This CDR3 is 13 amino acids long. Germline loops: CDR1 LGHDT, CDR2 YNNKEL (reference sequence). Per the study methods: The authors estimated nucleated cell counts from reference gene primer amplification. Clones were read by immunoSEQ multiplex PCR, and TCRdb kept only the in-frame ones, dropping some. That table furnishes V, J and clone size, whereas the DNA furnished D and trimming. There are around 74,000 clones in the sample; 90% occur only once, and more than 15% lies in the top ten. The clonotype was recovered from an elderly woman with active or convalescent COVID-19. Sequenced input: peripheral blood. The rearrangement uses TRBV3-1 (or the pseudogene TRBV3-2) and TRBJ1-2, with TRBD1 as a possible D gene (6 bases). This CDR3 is CASSPGGHYGYTF. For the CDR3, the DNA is TGTGCCAGCAGCCCGGGGGGGCACTATGGCTACACCTTC.